This T cell receptor beta chain was recovered during a study of cytomegalovirus exposure and HLA in healthy donors (TCRdb year 2017). Turning to the overall study: According to an earlier analysis of a few hundred of the donors, about 179 million T cells yielded roughly 100 million unique TCR beta sequences and 276 Gb of sequence data. The study combined high-throughput TCR immunosequencing, statistical association of individual TCRs with disease status, and machine learning to predict cytomegalovirus infection status. The study aimed to test whether signatures of past pathogen exposure could be identified by cataloging public T cell receptors. Donor age, sex, ethnicity and CMV serostatus were compiled together with the repertoire data. To study patterns of TCR occurrence, a later analysis re-analyzed previously published TCR beta repertoires from 550 to 800 donors and added high-resolution HLA genotyping. Using immunosequencing, the study profiled T cell repertoires from 640 or so subjects and related those repertoires to cytomegalovirus serostatus. The genetic ancestry cluster associated with self-reported Caucasian donors included about 84% of the approximately 410 genotyped donors. In an earlier analysis of 500 to 650 of the donors, high-throughput TCR beta sequencing was used to judge whether each TCR beta V gene segment behaved as functional or pseudogenic. Rather than using new phenotypic data, the later analysis identified candidate immune exposures from TCR beta sequences and from how often those sequences occurred across donors. Roughly 300 gigabases of sequencing data and 70 million to 95 million unique TCR sequences made up an early release that covered some 640 HLA-typed donors. HLA typing included class I and class II loci at four-digit resolution. The number of donors typed differed by locus, with roughly 620-630 for A, B, C, DRB1 and DQB1, around 560 for DQA1, 600 to 610 for DPA1, and some 440 for DPB1. All discovery cohort repertoires had been generated using a single sequencing platform. Across some 400 genotyped donors of the cohort, an average of about 240,000 unique TCR beta nucleotide sequences per donor were sequenced, and roughly a sixth of those sequences were non-productive. Along with the roughly 670-subject first cohort, a separate validation cohort of around 110 different subjects was used. In a later genetic analysis, genome-wide SNP genotypes for about three fifths of the 666 donors were used, and that subset was treated as a discovery cohort. Because of strong linkage in the cohort, roughly five DR-DQ haplotypes were treated as single units for association and clustering.

The library was built by means of the immunoSEQ multiplex PCR assay. The multiplex PCR relied on a mix of 60 forward primers for TCR Vbeta segments and 13 reverse primers for TCR Jbeta segments. A multiplex PCR assay on genomic DNA amplified the CDR3 region of rearranged TCR beta genes. Amplified TCR beta libraries were sequenced as 87-base-pair reads on the Illumina HiSeq System. The paper's processing steps were these. In a later analysis, some 80 million unique TCR beta chains were counted across the roughly 610 repertoires, and around 10 million of these chains were shared by at least two donors. To remove PCR and sequencing errors, raw reads were error-corrected and collapsed into unique sequences using a nearest-neighbor algorithm that merged closely related sequences. To assign V, D and J gene segments, CDR3 sequences were aligned to IMGT reference sequences. Each retained sequence needed at least a six-nucleotide match to both a V gene segment and a J gene segment. A rearrangement counted as productive if the CDR3 had no stop codons and remained in frame with V and J, and every other rearrangement counted as non-productive. CDR3 was defined according to IMGT convention as the region running from the second conserved V-encoded cysteine to the conserved J-encoded phenylalanine. The earlier analysis of roughly 590 of the donors excluded sequences that lacked an unambiguous match to a single V gene segment. An earlier analysis of 587 of the donors classified V segments as functional when productive rearrangements were above 56.7% and as segregating when the standard deviation between donors was above 5%. A statistical classification framework was built for diagnosing cytomegalovirus status from the catalog of TCR beta chain sequences. In a later analysis, TCR nucleotide sequences were compared against IMGT/GENE-DB human TR gene sequences so that V and J genes could be assigned. Using the TCRdist pipeline, a later analysis assigned CDR3 sequences along with most-parsimonious VDJ recombination scenarios. A later analysis defined each TCR beta chain by its CDR3 amino acid sequence plus V-gene family, and excluded reads lacking a unique V-gene family. In a later analysis, 500 to 650 highly shared, low-generation-probability nucleotide sequences were removed to address suspected cross-contamination and a sequencing artifact. A later analysis calculated a clonal expansion index for each public chain from normalized within-repertoire ranks of inferred template counts. In a later analysis, generation probabilities were computed using a VDJ recombination model fitted to out-of-frame rearrangements, and the results were checked against IGoR. In a later analysis, TCR-TCR, TCR-HLA and TCR-CMV co-occurrence was scored with hypergeometric tests, and a repertoire-size bias correction was applied to TCR pairs. To estimate false discovery rates, a later analysis permuted the HLA or CMV assignments 20 times. A later analysis grouped co-occurring TCRs with DBSCAN, adding TCRdist sequence similarity when clustering within HLA-allele-positive subsets. Co-occurrence clustering excluded repertoires with fewer than 30,000 or more than 120,000 public chains, plus five with anomalous nucleotide sharing. Held by TCRdb, this immuneACCESS table contains in-frame sequences only and omits some clones. Under half of the omission traces to an unresolved V gene where checked; the cause of the rest is unknown. V, J and clone size reflect that table, while D and trimming were determined from the DNA. This sample comprises more than 80,000 clones, about nine tenths of them detected only once. The ten largest clones add up to around a tenth of the sample.

For this clone: There is no known antigen for this receptor. No much larger clone exists at a distance of one base, and base qualities are not known.

CDR1 and CDR2, per the germline V gene (reference sequence), are LNHNV and YYDKDF. Clipping removes 0 bases from V and 1 base from J, with 8 as the unmatched junction base count. The CDR3 sequence holds 17 residues, the cysteine and phenylalanine included. The sequence is cut down to CDR3 DNA, 51 bases in frame from base 1. What the work shows at the level of the full study, not this receptor alone: A further reported finding was that TCR beta sequences accurately predicted the HLA-A and HLA-B alleles for most subjects in the first cohort. Three of the identified cytomegalovirus-associated TCR beta chains were confirmed in vitro to be specific for cytomegalovirus antigens. Strong co-occurrence of HLA alleles, especially DR and DQ, made assigning TCR associations to individual alleles difficult. Compared with equally common non-associated chains, HLA-associated TCR beta chains in a later analysis were more clonally expanded and had lower generation probabilities. Broadly in line with IMGT annotations, most TCR beta V segments showed up in productive rearrangements about 87% or about 30% of the time in an earlier analysis of roughly 590 of the donors. Only TCR beta chains were sequenced in this cohort, and the absence of alpha or paired-chain data limited detectable features. The earlier analysis of 587 of the donors excluded roughly 17 rarely observed V segments, including chromosome 9 orphons, because counts were too low. A later analysis reported that several top co-occurrence clusters appeared linked to parvovirus B19, influenza, CMV and Epstein-Barr virus. Correlated functional status among segregating V segments might reflect linkage disequilibrium, but an unknown experimental factor could not be ruled out. The study gave a list of 150 to 200 TCR beta chains associated with cytomegalovirus. Because the 87-base-pair reads could not distinguish some IMGT-functional V segments, including TRBV6-2 and TRBV6-3, those segments were excluded. Most TCR sequences were seen in very few donors, while some public TCRs were found in many individuals. In a later analysis, most CMV-associated TCR beta chains were found to appear HLA-restricted, with HLA associations seemingly driven largely by CMV exposure. It was suggested by the authors that the approach could potentially be generalized to other disease states and immunological phenotypes. Roughly uniform sequencing depth across donors was assumed in presence/absence analyses, although this assumption may not hold. Because HLA typing was unavailable for some donors at each locus, only the typed subset was used in association tests. An association between a missense DCLRE1C variant and V-gene and J-gene trimming of TCR beta chains was found in a later genetic analysis and replicated in an independent cohort. At a false discovery rate of 0.05, a later analysis linked some 18,000 TCR beta sequences to specific HLA alleles. A cluster of highly shared sequence variants was judged likely to be a technical artifact of the sequencing pipeline. Compared with the approximately 710-donor mean, donors in an Asian-associated ancestry cluster had fewer N-insertions in productive TCRs, according to a later genetic analysis. In a later analysis, TCR association rates were found to vary across HLA loci, with the most associated TCRs seen for DRB1 alleles and the fewest for HLA-C alleles. For the cohort, immune exposure information was limited to CMV serostatus. Cytomegalovirus status was reported to be diagnosed by the classifier with high specificity and sensitivity in both the original and validation cohorts.

In total, approximately 700 healthy bone marrow donors made up the cohort. All cohort members were sampled while nominally healthy, although unrecorded immune exposures were likely present. The donor was CMV seropositive and was included in the group of 289 seropositive cohort members. Each donor provided a peripheral blood sample, and peripheral blood mononuclear cells were used for TCR beta sequencing. Genomic DNA extraction from the blood cell samples was performed with the Qiagen DNeasy Blood Extraction Kit. Sequencing used PBMCs. The chain joins TRBV15 to TRBJ2-5; 7 bases in the junction line up with TRBD2. The sequence was collected from a man aged 25 to 40 in good health and CMV-seropositive. The DNA is as follows: TGTGCCACCAGCAGAGATCCTAGCGGAATACTCCAAGAGACCCAGTACTTC. It translates to CATSRDPSGILQETQYF.